A single sample gave rise to the 22 T cell receptor beta chains below, sequenced in a study of PD-1 and CTLA-4 blockade in melanoma. Using immunoSEQ multiplex PCR, the repertoire was profiled, and TCRdb retains in-frame clones only, with some absent. The profile covers 7,000 to 9,000 clones, with around 80% appearing a single time and 35% to 50% taken by the ten largest. Sequenced material: CD8+ T cells from peripheral blood, taken before anti-PD-1 treatment. The receptors here all came from a human donor with melanoma.

By proportion, this clone is medium-sized (0.01 to 0.1%). The gene calls are TRBV4-1 and TRBJ2-5; D unclear. There are 15 residues in the CDR3. Per the germline V gene, CDR1 is MGHRA and CDR2 is YSYEKL. Trimming removed 3 bases at V and 5 bases at J, with 16 bases between. The CDR3 loop reads CASSQGLVLGETQYF. CDR3 DNA sequence: TGCGCCAGCAGCCAGGGTCTCGTCTTGGGGGAGACCCAGTACTTC.

V usage is TRBV28 and J usage is TRBJ1-1; 7 nucleotides agree with TRBD1. There are 14 residues in the CDR3. Germline CDR1 MDHEN, CDR2 SYDVKM. Trimming at V came to 2 bases and at J to 5 bases, leaving 5 bases not matched to a gene. The CDR3 spells CASSLSRGATEAFF. DNA of the CDR3: TGTGCCAGCAGTTTAAGCAGGGGGGCGACTGAAGCTTTCTTT.

The genes are TRBV7-9 and TRBJ1-2; tentatively, D is TRBD1 (5 bases). Trimming removed 4 bases at V and 0 bases at J, with 24 bases between. The CDR3 is 19 residues long. CDR1 SEHNR and CDR2 FQNEAQ come from the germline V gene (reference sequence). In DNA form, the CDR3 reads TGTGCCAGCAGCTCCGTGGGCAGGGTCGCTAACCTGTCTAACTATGGCTACACCTTC. It translates to CASSSVGRVANLSNYGYTF.

Only one count was recorded for this clone. The chain has TRBV5-6 and TRBJ1-2; TRBD1 aligns across 8 bases. Germline V CDR1 and CDR2: SGHDT, YYEEEE. The length of the CDR3 is 13 residues. V lost 3 bases and J lost 6; bases outside the gene matches: 4. The CDR3 loop is CASSSAQGDGYTF. CDR3 nucleotide sequence: TGTGCCAGCAGCTCGGCACAGGGGGATGGCTACACCTTC.

The V and J genes are TRBV30 and TRBJ1-2; TRBD1 is a possible D gene (6 bases). Trimming left V 2 bases short and J 8 bases short, with 12 bases between. Germline-derived CDR1 and CDR2 are GTSNPN and SVGIG (reference sequence). This CDR3 region has 12 residues. The CDR3 DNA sequence: TGTGCCTGGAGTAGAGACACAGGGGGCTACACCTTC. Its translation is CAWSRDTGGYTF.

CDR3 bases: TGTGCCAGCAGCTTCCCCACTAGCGGGAGGGCCACCGGGGAGCTGTTTTTT. Amino acid sequence: CASSFPTSGRATGELFF. This chain joins TRBV11-2 and TRBJ2-2; 13 bases are a match to TRBD2. CDR3 length: 17 amino acids. V was pared by 3 bases and J by 4 bases, with 5 bases of the junction left unmatched. Germline V gene data show CDR1 as SGHAT and CDR2 as FQNNGV.

With respect to this clone: The CDR3 carries no conserved terminal phenylalanine or tryptophan, so it likely arises from a read error. It is unclear where the CDR3 begins or ends on the DNA, so no DNA is shown, and the CDR3 is as TCRdb lists it. The chain uses TRBV5-8 and TRBJ1-2; TRBD1 is the table's D call, not checked against the DNA. The CDR3 sequence runs 9 residues, both termini included. Germline CDR1 and CDR2: SGHTS and YDEGEE. The CDR3 region is CASSLQGAY.

This clone was found once. V and J are TRBV7-8 and TRBJ2-2; possible D gene TRBD1, 6 bases. Germline V gene data show CDR1 as SGHVS and CDR2 as FQNEAQ. The V end lost 5 bases, the J end lost 7 bases, and 11 bases lay between the germline ends. CDR3 length: 13 residues. CDR3 loop: CASSEQGIGELFF. In DNA form, the CDR3 reads TGTGCCAGCAGCGAACAGGGAATCGGGGAGCTGTTTTTT.

This clone appeared once. CDR3 DNA sequence: TGTGCCAGCAGCCCGCCGTCGACCGGGGAGCTGTTTTTT. Encoded protein: CASSPPSTGELFF. The chain recombines TRBV9 with TRBJ2-2, with D hard to call. The germline V and J ends were trimmed by 4 bases and 5 bases, with 9 bases remaining between them. This CDR3 is built from 13 residues. Germline V gene sequence: CDR1 SGDLS, CDR2 YYNGEE.

The sample holds a few counts of this clone. The gene calls are TRBV5-1 and TRBJ1-6, with D tentatively TRBD1 (5 bases). Germline V lookup: CDR1 SGHRS, CDR2 YFSETQ. V dropped 2 bases and J dropped 6 bases, with 9 bases sitting between them. The CDR3 extends over 14 amino acids. The DNA for the CDR3 is TGCGCCAGCAGCTTCCGGGACGGTAATTCACCCCTCCACTTT. Amino acids: CASSFRDGNSPLHF. The variable domain in full, with the rest retrieved from reference TRBV5-1 and TRBJ1-6, is KAGVTQTPRYLIKTRGQQVTLSCSPISGHRSVSWYQQTPGQGLQFLFEYFSETQRNKGNFPGRFSGRQFSNSRSEMNVSTLELGDSALYLCASSFRDGNSPLHFGNGTRLTVT.

This chain links TRBV15 with TRBJ2-1; D gene uncertain. Trimming pared 0 bases from V and 0 bases from J, leaving 15 bases between. In germline, CDR1 is LNHNV, CDR2 YYDKDF (reference sequence). The CDR3 is 18 residues long. CDR3 sequence (DNA): TGTGCCACCAGCAGAGAGTTGGCGTTCGAGAGCTCCTACAATGAGCAGTTCTTC. This gives the protein CATSRELAFESSYNEQFF.

This clone has a single count. The chain employs TRBV30 and TRBJ2-3; the match to TRBD2 covers 9 bases. This CDR3 spans 16 amino acids. With 0 bases clipped from V and 4 bases from J, the junction kept 8 bases outside the gene matches. CDR1 is GTSNPN, CDR2 SVGIG, per germline (reference sequence). In DNA, the CDR3 is TGTGCCTGGAGTGTACTCGAATGGACTAGCGCAGATACGCAGTATTTT. This gives the protein CAWSVLEWTSADTQYF.

V is TRBV12-3 or TRBV12-4 and J is TRBJ2-7; D ambiguous. V dropped 1 base and J dropped 2 bases, with 6 bases sitting between them. The CDR3 runs to 13 residues. The CDR3 sequence is CASSLEATYEQYF. CDR3 nucleotide sequence: TGTGCCAGCAGTTTAGAAGCAACCTACGAGCAGTACTTC.

This chain links TRBV30 with TRBJ2-7; 8 nucleotides agree with TRBD2. There are 15 residues in the CDR3. The trim removed 0 bases at V and 4 bases at J, leaving 8 bases unmatched. Per germline, CDR1 GTSNPN and CDR2 SVGIG (reference sequence). The CDR3 coding sequence is TGTGCCTGGAGTGTTCAGGGACTAGGACTATACGAGCAGTACTTC. Translating gives CAWSVQGLGLYEQYF. Supplemented by reference TRBV30 and TRBJ2-7, the full variable domain reads SQTIHQWPATLVQPVGSPLSLECTVEGTSNPNLYWYRQAAGRGLQLLFYSVGIGQISSEVPQNLSASRPQDRQFILSSKKLLLSDSGFYLCAWSVQGLGLYEQYFGPGTRLTVT.

The chain combines TRBV9 with TRBJ2-3; 10 nucleotides align to TRBD2. V shed 6 bases, J shed 5 bases, and the junction held 9 bases outside the gene matches. The CDR3 spans 15 residues. CDR1 SGDLS and CDR2 YYNGEE come from the germline V gene. The CDR3 bases are TGTGCCAGCACCCCAGCGGGGGGGCATGGAGATACGCAGTATTTT. Protein sequence: CASTPAGGHGDTQYF.

The rearrangement joins TRBV2 to TRBJ1-2, with D possibly matching TRBD1 (6 bases). Germline V gene lookup returns CDR1 SNHLY and CDR2 FYNNEI. V was trimmed by 3 bases and J by 3 bases, leaving 11 bases between them. The CDR3 loop spans 14 amino acids. The CDR3 protein is CASSEAGVDYGYTF. CDR3 nucleotide sequence: TGTGCCAGCAGTGAGGCAGGGGTTGACTATGGCTACACCTTC.

The chain combines TRBV11-2 with TRBJ2-7; no definite D call. Between the trimmed V and J ends, which lost 5 bases and 0 bases, there was a span of 2 bases. CDR1 SGHAT and CDR2 FQNNGV come from the germline V gene. The CDR3 loop spans 11 amino acids. CDR3 nucleotides: TGTGCCAGCAGCGGCTCCTACGAGCAGTACTTC. It specifies CASSGSYEQYF.

This rearrangement joins TRBV2 to TRBJ1-6, with D hard to call. In germline, CDR1 is SNHLY, CDR2 FYNNEI. CDR3 size: 16 residues. V lost 0 bases and J lost 9, with 15 bases in between. CDR3: CASSEALTTEGSPLHF. For the CDR3, the DNA is TGTGCCAGCAGTGAAGCGCTTACTACAGAAGGTTCACCCCTCCACTTT. Based on the CDR3 plus reference TRBV2 and TRBJ1-6, the full variable domain is EPEVTQTPSHQVTQMGQEVILRCVPISNHLYFYWYRQILGQKVEFLVSFYNNEISEKSEIFDDQFSVERPDGSNFTLKIRSTKLEDSAMYFCASSEALTTEGSPLHFGNGTRLTVT.

The genes are TRBV6-1 and TRBJ1-3; D is possibly TRBD1 (5 bases). V was shortened by 2 bases and J by 0 bases, with 11 bases between the two germline ends. Germline V lookup: CDR1 MNHNS, CDR2 SASEGT. The CDR3 consists of 16 residues. This CDR3 reads CASSEWGRDSGNTIYF. DNA of the CDR3: TGTGCCAGCAGTGAATGGGGCAGGGACTCTGGAAACACCATATATTTT.

The rearrangement joins TRBV10-3 to TRBJ1-6; D call uncertain. V lost 3 bases to trimming and J lost 7 bases, with 13 bases between them. The length of the CDR3 is 15 residues. CDR1 is ENHRY and CDR2 is SYGVKD in the germline V gene. The CDR3 reads CAISESLTGNSPLHF. DNA for the CDR3: TGTGCCATCAGTGAATCCCTCACGGGAAATTCACCCCTCCACTTT.

The chain joins TRBV4-3 to TRBJ2-2; D is uncertain. Trimming took off 4 bases at V and 1 base at J, with 7 bases between the two ends. Germline CDR1 LGHNA, CDR2 YSLEER. CDR3 length equals 14 residues. CDR3 sequence reads: CASSPSQNTGELFF. CDR3 nucleotides: TGCGCCAGCAGCCCCTCGCAGAACACCGGGGAGCTGTTTTTT.

The V call is TRBV6-2 or TRBV6-3, the J call TRBJ2-3; D is uncertain. The ends were cut back, 4 bases at V and 8 bases at J, with 10 bases in the middle. CDR1 is MNHEY and CDR2 is SVGEGT in the germline V gene. The CDR3 totals 12 residues. The CDR3 nucleotides are TGTGCCAGCAGTTCAGGAGTAGGTACGCAGTATTTT. Translated: CASSSGVGTQYF.